The rows below give T cell receptor beta chains drawn from one sample of a study of T cells after yellow fever vaccination. A single record per CDR3 protein comes from TCRdb applying MiXCR to the 5' RACE reads. The table includes some 500,000 distinct CDR3 sequences, 13% detected once. The sample in question was PBMCs, obtained on the day of the yellow fever booster vaccination. Every receptor here comes from a man under 40 who received the YFV17D yellow fever vaccine. Each CDR3 is given with its conserved first and last residue.

V: TRBV5-1; J: TRBJ2-7; CDR3: CASSLRVSFSSYEQYF
V: TRBV30; J: TRBJ2-4; CDR3: CAWSVGTVGKNIQYF
V: TRBV2; J: TRBJ1-1; CDR3: CASRGRQGNTEAFF
V: TRBV12-3/TRBV12-4; J: TRBJ2-1; CDR3: CASSFSGTSYNEQFF
V: TRBV7-3; J: TRBJ2-1; CDR3: CASSLGTSFGDEQFF
V: TRBV12-3/TRBV12-4; J: TRBJ2-1; CDR3: CASSSTSGLQGGGEQFF
V: TRBV2; J: TRBJ2-7; CDR3: CASSEQPTRLAVSSYEQYF
V: TRBV11-2; J: TRBJ2-2; CDR3: CASSSAAGVGGELFF
V: TRBV5-6; J: TRBJ2-7; CDR3: CASIHGGEYEQYF
V: TRBV4-3; J: TRBJ2-5; CDR3: CASSQSSGGGETQYF
V: TRBV29-1; J: TRBJ2-1; CDR3: CSVVGGLAVYNEQFF
V: TRBV20-1; J: TRBJ2-7; CDR3: CSATSQGDEQYF
V: TRBV24-1; J: TRBJ1-5; CDR3: CATSDVNQPQHF
V: TRBV29-1; J: TRBJ2-3; CDR3: CSVPRGSGTTDTQYF
V: TRBV7-2; J: TRBJ2-3; CDR3: CASSIGSGIESDTQYF
V: TRBV5-1; J: TRBJ2-1; CDR3: CASSFTSGRSNEQFF
V: TRBV19; J: TRBJ2-7; CDR3: CASSTATSGSYEQYF
V: TRBV14; J: TRBJ1-1; CDR3: CASSLQRNTEAFF
V: TRBV19; J: TRBJ2-3; CDR3: CASSIEGATSAVTDTQYF
V: TRBV5-1; J: TRBJ2-6; CDR3: CASSLLQGISGANVLTF
V: TRBV20-1; J: TRBJ2-3; CDR3: CSVDRDSTDTQYF
V: TRBV20-1; J: TRBJ1-1; CDR3: CSAREEQMNTEAFF
V: TRBV5-1; J: TRBJ2-7; CDR3: CASSPAPGTSGTHEQYF
V: TRBV20-1; J: TRBJ2-1; CDR3: CSARPLAGGPSRSYDEQFF
V: TRBV5-4; J: TRBJ2-1; CDR3: CASSVRDEQFF
V: TRBV20-1; J: TRBJ2-5; CDR3: CSVPRAGVETQYF
V: TRBV6-1; J: TRBJ2-1; CDR3: CASSAWGGVEFF
V: TRBV7-2; J: TRBJ2-7; CDR3: CASSTRQGAYEQYF
V: TRBV10-3; J: TRBJ2-5; CDR3: CAISELAGLQETQYF
V: TRBV20-1; J: TRBJ2-4; CDR3: CSARDYRVPYF
V: TRBV6-5; J: TRBJ1-1; CDR3: CASSYRPGTAFF
V: TRBV20-1; J: TRBJ2-2; CDR3: CSVPLGLAEEANTGELFF
V: TRBV24-1; J: TRBJ2-2; CDR3: CATSDSTDMAGELFF
V: TRBV10-1; J: TRBJ2-2; CDR3: CASSDFGGELFF
V: TRBV19; J: TRBJ2-1; CDR3: CASSMDRYAYNEQFF
V: TRBV3-1; J: TRBJ1-2; CDR3: CASSQDLGPNYGYTF
V: TRBV7-7; J: TRBJ2-5; CDR3: CASSTSVGQETQYF
V: TRBV7-9; J: TRBJ1-1; CDR3: CASSSNPGGAFF
V: TRBV28; J: TRBJ1-6; CDR3: CASSFLQGNNSPLHF
V: TRBV5-1; J: TRBJ2-7; CDR3: CASSLGTGIDEQYF
V: TRBV27; J: TRBJ2-4; CDR3: CASRGLGLAKNIQYF
V: TRBV5-1; J: TRBJ2-4; CDR3: CASSPGQEKNIQYF
V: TRBV29-1; J: TRBJ2-7; CDR3: CSVGGSDYEQYF
V: TRBV19; J: TRBJ2-2; CDR3: CALRPGPGELFF
V: TRBV7-2; J: TRBJ2-4; CDR3: CASSLVAGMLAKNIQYF
V: TRBV5-1; J: TRBJ2-5; CDR3: CASSLNGQGARKTQYF
V: TRBV20-1; J: TRBJ1-5; CDR3: CSSRGQGLSNQPQHF
V: TRBV28; J: TRBJ1-6; CDR3: CASSPSGDSPLHF
V: TRBV12-3/TRBV12-4; J: TRBJ2-1; CDR3: CASSTRDRGYNEQFF
V: TRBV7-2; J: TRBJ2-1; CDR3: CASSSRRGGNEQFF
V: TRBV5-4; J: TRBJ2-5; CDR3: CASSPGRGGETQYF
V: TRBV20-1; J: TRBJ2-5; CDR3: CSARDFRLSRYF
V: TRBV5-4; J: TRBJ1-1; CDR3: CASSSPGQDTEAFF
V: TRBV24-1; J: TRBJ2-5; CDR3: CATSDSLGSETQYF